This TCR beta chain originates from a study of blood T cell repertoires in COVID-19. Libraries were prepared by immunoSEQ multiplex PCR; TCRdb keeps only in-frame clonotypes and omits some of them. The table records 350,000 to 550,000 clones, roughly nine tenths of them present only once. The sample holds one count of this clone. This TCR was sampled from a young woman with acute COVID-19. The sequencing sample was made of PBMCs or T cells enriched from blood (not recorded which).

CDR3 protein: CASSGASPSSIQYF. CDR3 DNA sequence: TGTGCCAGTAGTGGAGCTAGCCCATCGTCCATTCAGTACTTC. This rearrangement joins TRBV19 to TRBJ2-4, with TRBD2 as a possible D gene (5 bases). The CDR3 runs to 14 residues. V lost 5 bases, J lost 9 bases, and 17 bases lay in between. Germline CDR1 reads LNHDA; CDR2 reads SQIVND (reference sequence).